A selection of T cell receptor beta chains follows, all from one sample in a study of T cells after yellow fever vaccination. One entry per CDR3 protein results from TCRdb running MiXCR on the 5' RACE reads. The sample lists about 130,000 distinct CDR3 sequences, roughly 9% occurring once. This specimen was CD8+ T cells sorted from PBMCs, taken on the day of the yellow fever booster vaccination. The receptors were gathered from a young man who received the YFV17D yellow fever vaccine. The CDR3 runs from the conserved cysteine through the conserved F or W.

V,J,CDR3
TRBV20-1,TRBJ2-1,CSALGVSSYNEQFF
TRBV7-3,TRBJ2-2,CASSLAPGLENGELFF
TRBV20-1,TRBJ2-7,CSARGQGAYEQYF
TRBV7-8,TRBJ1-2,CASSLRDRETVYGYTF
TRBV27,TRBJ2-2,CASAKLPANTGELFF
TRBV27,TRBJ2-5,CASSWRGGRAETQYF
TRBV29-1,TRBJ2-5,CSVVWAGGQETQYF
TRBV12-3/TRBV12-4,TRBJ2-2,CASSLTGGGTGELFF
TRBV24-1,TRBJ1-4,CATSAPRTRMYEKLFF
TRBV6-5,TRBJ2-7,CASSYGAGHYEQYF
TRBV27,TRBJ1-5,CASSFEGAQPQHF
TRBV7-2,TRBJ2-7,CASSLSGVVSYEQYF
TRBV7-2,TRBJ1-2,CASSYPGTDYGYTF
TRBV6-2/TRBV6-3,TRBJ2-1,CASMGSYNEQFF
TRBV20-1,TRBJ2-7,CSASFRTSAEQYF
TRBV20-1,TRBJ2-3,CSARDRLAGTRSTDTQYF
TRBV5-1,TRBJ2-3,CASSLGPGRGTDTQYF
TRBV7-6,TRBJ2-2,CASSLAIPNTGELFF
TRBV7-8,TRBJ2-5,CASSLFDSRQETQYF
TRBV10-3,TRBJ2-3,CAISETRNQLPTQYF
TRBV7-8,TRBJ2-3,CASSPGVKRTDTQYF
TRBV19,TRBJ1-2,CASSISVGNGYTF
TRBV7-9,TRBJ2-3,CASSLVLGLGPSSTDTQYF
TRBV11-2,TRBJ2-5,CASSLLAETQYF